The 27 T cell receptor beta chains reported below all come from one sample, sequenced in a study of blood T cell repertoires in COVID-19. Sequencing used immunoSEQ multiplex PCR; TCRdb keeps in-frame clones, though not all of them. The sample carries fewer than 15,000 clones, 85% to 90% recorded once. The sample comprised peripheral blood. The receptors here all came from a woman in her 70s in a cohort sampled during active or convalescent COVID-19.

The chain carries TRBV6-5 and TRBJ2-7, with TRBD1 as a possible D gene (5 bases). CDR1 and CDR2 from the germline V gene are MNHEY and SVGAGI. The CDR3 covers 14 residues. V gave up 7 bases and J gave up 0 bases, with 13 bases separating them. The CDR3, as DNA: TGTGCCAGCACTCCGAGGCAGGGCTCCTACGAGCAGTACTTC. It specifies CASTPRQGSYEQYF.

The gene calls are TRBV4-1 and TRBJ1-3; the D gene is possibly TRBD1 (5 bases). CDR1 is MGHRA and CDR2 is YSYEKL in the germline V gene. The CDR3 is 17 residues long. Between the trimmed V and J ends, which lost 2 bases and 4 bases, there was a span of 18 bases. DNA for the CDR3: TGCGCCAGCAGCCAAACGGAACTAAGGGGAACGGGAAACACCATATATTTT. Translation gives CASSQTELRGTGNTIYF.

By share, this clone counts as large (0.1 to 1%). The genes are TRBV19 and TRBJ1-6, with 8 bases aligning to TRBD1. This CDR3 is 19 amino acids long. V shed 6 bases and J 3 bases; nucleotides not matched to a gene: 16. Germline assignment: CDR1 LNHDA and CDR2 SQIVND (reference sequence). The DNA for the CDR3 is TGTGCCAGTAGCCTTCCGGGACAGGAGACGTCTTTCTATAATTCACCCCTCCACTTT. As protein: CASSLPGQETSFYNSPLHF.

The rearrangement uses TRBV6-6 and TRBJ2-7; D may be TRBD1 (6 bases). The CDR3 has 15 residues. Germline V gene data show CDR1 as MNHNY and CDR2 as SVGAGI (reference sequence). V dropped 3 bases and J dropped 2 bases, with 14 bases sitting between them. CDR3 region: CASSYRWTAPYEQYF. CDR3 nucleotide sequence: TGTGCCAGCAGTTATCGATGGACAGCCCCCTACGAGCAGTACTTC.

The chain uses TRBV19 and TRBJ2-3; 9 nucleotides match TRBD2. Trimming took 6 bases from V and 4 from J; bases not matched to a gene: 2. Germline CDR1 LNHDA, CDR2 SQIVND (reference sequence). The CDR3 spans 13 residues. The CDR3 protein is CASRVAGADTQYF. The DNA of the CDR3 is TGTGCCAGTAGGGTAGCGGGGGCAGATACGCAGTATTTT.

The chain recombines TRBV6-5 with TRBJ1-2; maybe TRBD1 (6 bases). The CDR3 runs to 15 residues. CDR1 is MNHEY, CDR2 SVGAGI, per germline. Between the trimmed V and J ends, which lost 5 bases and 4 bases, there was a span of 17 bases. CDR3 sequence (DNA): TGTGCCAGCAGTAGTCAGGGGCCGTCTGGCTATGGCTACACCTTC. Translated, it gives CASSSQGPSGYGYTF.

The CDR3 is CASSQELAGGPDTQYF. CDR3 in DNA: TGCGCCAGCAGCCAAGAACTAGCGGGGGGGCCAGATACGCAGTATTTT. V usage is TRBV4-3 and J usage is TRBJ2-3; 13 bases are a match to TRBD2. The CDR3 is 16 residues long. V was pared by 0 bases and J by 4 bases, with 1 base of the junction left unmatched. Looked up from germline, CDR1 is LGHNA and CDR2 is YSLEER.

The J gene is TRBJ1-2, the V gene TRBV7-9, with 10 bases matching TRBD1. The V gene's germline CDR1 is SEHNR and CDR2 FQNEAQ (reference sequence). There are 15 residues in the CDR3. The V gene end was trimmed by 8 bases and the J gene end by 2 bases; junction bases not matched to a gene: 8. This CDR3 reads CASLVQTGGNYGYTF. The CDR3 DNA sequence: TGTGCCAGCCTCGTGCAGACAGGGGGCAACTATGGCTACACCTTC.

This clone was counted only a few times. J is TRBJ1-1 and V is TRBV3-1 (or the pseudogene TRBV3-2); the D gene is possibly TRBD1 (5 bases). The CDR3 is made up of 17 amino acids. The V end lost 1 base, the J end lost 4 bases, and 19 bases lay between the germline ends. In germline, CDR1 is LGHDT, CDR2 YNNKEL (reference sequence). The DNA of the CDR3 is TGTGCCAGCAGCCAAGGGGGGTTGGGGAGGACGGGCACTGAAGCTTTCTTT. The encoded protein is CASSQGGLGRTGTEAFF.

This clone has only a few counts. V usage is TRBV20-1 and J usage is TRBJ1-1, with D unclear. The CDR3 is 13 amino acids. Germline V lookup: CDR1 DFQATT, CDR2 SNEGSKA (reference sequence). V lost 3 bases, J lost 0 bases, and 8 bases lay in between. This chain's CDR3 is CSASGSMNTEAFF. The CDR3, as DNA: TGCAGTGCTAGTGGCAGTATGAACACTGAAGCTTTCTTT.

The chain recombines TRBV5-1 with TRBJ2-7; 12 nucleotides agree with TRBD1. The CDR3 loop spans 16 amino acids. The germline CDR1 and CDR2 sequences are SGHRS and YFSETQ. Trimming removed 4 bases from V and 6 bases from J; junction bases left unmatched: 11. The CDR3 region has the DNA TGCGCCAGCAGCCTGTTACCCGGGACAGGGGGCTTCGAGCAGTACTTC. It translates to CASSLLPGTGGFEQYF. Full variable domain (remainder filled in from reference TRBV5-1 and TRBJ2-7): KAGVTQTPRYLIKTRGQQVTLSCSPISGHRSVSWYQQTPGQGLQFLFEYFSETQRNKGNFPGRFSGRQFSNSRSEMNVSTLELGDSALYLCASSLLPGTGGFEQYFGPGTRLTVT.

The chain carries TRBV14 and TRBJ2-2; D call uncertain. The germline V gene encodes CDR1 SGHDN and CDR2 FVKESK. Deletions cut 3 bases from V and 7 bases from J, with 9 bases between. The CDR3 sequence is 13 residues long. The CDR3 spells CASSQAAVGELFF. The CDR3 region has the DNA TGTGCCAGCAGCCAGGCTGCGGTCGGGGAGCTGTTTTTT.

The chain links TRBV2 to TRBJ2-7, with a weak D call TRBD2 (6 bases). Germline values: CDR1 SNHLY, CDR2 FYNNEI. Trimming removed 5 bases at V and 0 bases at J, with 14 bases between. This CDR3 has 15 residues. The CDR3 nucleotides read TGTGCCAGCAGTAGACGGCGGGACGGCTCCTACGAGCAGTACTTC. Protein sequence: CASSRRRDGSYEQYF. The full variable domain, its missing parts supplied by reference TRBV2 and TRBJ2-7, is EPEVTQTPSHQVTQMGQEVILRCVPISNHLYFYWYRQILGQKVEFLVSFYNNEISEKSEIFDDQFSVERPDGSNFTLKIRSTKLEDSAMYFCASSRRRDGSYEQYFGPGTRLTVT.

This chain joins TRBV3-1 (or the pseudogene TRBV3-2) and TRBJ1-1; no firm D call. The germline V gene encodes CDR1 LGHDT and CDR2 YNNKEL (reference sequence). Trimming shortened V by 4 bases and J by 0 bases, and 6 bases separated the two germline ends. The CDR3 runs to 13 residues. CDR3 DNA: TGTGCCAGCAGCCCTATGCTGAACACTGAAGCTTTCTTT. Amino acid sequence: CASSPMLNTEAFF.

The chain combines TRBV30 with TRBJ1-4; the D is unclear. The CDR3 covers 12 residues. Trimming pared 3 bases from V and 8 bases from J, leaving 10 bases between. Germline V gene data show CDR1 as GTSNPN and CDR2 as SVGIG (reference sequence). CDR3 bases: TGTGCCTGGAGGGCTGACTGGGAAAAACTGTTTTTT. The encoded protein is CAWRADWEKLFF.

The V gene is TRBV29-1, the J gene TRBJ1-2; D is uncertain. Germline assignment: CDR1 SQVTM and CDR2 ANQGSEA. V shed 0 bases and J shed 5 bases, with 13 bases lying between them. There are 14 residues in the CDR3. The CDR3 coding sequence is TGCAGCGTTGAAGAAGGCGACACCCGTTATGGCTACACCTTC. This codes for CSVEEGDTRYGYTF.

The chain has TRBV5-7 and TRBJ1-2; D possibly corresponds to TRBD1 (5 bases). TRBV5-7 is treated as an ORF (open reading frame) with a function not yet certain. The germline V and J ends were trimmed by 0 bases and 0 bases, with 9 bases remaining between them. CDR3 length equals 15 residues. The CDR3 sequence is CASSLAQATNYGYTF. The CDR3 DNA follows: TGTGCCAGCAGCTTGGCACAGGCAACTAACTATGGCTACACCTTC.

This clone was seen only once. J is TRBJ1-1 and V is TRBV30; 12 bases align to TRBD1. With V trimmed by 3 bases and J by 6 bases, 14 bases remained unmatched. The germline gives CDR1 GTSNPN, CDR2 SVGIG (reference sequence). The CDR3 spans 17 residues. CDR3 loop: CAWRAYRTGTGGSEAFF. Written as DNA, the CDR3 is TGTGCCTGGAGGGCATATCGGACCGGGACAGGGGGCTCTGAAGCTTTCTTT.

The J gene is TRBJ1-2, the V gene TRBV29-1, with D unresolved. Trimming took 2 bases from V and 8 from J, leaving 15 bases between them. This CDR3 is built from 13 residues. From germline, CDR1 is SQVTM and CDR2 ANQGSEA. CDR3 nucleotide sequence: TGCAGCGTTGAACAGGCCGTCACCTCCGGCTACACCTTC. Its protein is CSVEQAVTSGYTF.

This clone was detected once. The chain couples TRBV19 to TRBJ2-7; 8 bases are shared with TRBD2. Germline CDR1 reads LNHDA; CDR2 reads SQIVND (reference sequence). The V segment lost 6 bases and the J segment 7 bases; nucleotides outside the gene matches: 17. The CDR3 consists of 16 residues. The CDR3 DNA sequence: TGTGCCAGTAGATCCGTCCGCGGGGGGCCTCCACGGGAGCAGTACTTC. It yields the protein CASRSVRGGPPREQYF.

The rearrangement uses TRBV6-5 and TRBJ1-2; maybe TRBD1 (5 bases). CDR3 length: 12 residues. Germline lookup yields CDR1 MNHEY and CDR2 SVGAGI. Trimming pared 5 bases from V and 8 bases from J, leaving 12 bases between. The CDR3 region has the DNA TGTGCCAGCAGTCCGCAGGGTTGGGGCTACACCTTC. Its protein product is CASSPQGWGYTF.

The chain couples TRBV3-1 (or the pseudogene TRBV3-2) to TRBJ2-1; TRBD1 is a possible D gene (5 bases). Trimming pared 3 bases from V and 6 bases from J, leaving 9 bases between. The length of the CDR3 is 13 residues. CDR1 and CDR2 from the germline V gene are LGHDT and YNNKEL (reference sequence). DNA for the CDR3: TGTGCCAGCAGCCATCGGACACCCAATGAGCAGTTCTTC. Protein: CASSHRTPNEQFF.

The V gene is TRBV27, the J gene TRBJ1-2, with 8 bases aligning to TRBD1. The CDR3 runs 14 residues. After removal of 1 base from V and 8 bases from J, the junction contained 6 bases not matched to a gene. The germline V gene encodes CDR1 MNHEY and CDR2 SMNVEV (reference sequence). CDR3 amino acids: CASSLFQGAGGYTF. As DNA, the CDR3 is TGTGCCAGCAGTTTATTCCAGGGGGCAGGAGGCTACACCTTC.

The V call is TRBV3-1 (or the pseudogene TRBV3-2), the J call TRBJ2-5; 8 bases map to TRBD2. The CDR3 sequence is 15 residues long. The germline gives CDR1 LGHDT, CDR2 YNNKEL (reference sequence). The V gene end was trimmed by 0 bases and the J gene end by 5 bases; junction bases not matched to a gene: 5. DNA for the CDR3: TGTGCCAGCAGCCAAGAGACCGGGAGGGGGGAGACCCAGTACTTC. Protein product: CASSQETGRGETQYF.

The CDR3 is CASSPDRAGQPQHF. The CDR3 DNA reads as TGCGCCAGCAGCCCTGACAGGGCCGGTCAGCCCCAGCATTTT. J is TRBJ1-5 and V is TRBV5-1; the match to TRBD1 covers 7 bases. The V gene end was trimmed by 4 bases and the J gene end by 6 bases; junction bases not matched to a gene: 7. This CDR3 is built from 14 residues. Looked up from germline, CDR1 is SGHRS and CDR2 is YFSETQ.

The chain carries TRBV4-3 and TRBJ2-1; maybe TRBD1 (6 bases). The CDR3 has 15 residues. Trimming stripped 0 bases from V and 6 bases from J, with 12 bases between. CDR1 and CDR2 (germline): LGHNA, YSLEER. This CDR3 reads CASSQDLGGSNEQFF. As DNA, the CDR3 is TGCGCCAGCAGCCAAGATCTAGGGGGAAGCAATGAGCAGTTCTTC.

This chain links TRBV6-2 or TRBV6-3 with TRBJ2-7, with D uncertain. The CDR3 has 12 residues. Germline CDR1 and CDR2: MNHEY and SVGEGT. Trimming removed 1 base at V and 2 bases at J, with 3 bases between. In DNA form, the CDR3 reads TGTGCCAGCAGTTACTGGCCCTACGAGCAGTACTTC. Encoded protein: CASSYWPYEQYF.